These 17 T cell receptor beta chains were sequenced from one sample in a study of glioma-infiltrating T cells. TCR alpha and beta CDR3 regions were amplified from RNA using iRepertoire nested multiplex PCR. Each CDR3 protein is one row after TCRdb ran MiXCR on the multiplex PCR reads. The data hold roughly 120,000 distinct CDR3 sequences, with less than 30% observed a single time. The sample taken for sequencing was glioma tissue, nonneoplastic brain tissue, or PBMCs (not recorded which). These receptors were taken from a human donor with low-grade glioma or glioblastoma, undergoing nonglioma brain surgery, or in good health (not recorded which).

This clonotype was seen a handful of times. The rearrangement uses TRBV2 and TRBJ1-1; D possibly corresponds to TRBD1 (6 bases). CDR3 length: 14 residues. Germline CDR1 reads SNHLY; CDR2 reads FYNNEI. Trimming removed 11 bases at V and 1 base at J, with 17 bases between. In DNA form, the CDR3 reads TGTGCCGTTCCCCGGGACACCCCGAACACTGAAGCTTTCTTT. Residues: CAVPRDTPNTEAFF.

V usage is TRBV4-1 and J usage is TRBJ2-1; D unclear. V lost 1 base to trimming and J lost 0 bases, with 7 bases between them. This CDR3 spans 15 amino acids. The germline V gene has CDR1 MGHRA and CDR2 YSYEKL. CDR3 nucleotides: TGCGCCAGCAGCCAAGGCTACAACTCCTACAATGAGCAGTTCTTC. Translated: CASSQGYNSYNEQFF.

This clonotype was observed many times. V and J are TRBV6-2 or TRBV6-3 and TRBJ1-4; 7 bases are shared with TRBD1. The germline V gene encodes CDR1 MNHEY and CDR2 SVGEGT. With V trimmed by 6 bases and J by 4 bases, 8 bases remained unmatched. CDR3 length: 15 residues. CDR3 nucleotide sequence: TGTGCCAGCAGCGAACCGGGACAGCTTAATGAAAAACTGTTTTTT. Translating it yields CASSEPGQLNEKLFF.

The CDR3 DNA reads as TGTGCCAGCAGCTTAAGCCCAGCGGGGGCGATCTACGAGCAGTACTTC. Amino acid sequence: CASSLSPAGAIYEQYF. The chain couples TRBV11-3 to TRBJ2-7; the match to TRBD2 covers 8 bases. The V gene end was trimmed by 2 bases and the J gene end by 3 bases; junction bases not matched to a gene: 9. The CDR3 is made up of 16 amino acids. CDR1 and CDR2 from the germline V gene are SGHNT and YENEEA. Using reference TRBV11-3 and TRBJ2-7 for the parts outside the CDR3, the full variable domain is EAGVVQSPRYKIIEKKQPVAFWCNPISGHNTLYWYLQNLGQGPELLIRYENEEAVDDSQLPKDRFSAERLKGVDSTLKIQPAELGDSAVYLCASSLSPAGAIYEQYFGPGTRLTVT.

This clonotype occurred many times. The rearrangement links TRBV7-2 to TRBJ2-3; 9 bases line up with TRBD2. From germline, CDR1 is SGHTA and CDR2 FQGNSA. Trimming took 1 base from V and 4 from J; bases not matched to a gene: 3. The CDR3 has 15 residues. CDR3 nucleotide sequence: TGTGCCAGCAGCTTAGAATTAGCGGGAGCAGATACGCAGTATTTT. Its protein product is CASSLELAGADTQYF.

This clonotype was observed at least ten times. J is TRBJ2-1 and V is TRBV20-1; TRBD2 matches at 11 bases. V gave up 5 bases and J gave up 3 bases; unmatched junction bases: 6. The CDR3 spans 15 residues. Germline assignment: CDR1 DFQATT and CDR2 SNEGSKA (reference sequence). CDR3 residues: CSAPTSGGLYNEQFF. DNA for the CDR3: TGCAGTGCTCCTACTAGCGGGGGACTCTACAATGAGCAGTTCTTC.

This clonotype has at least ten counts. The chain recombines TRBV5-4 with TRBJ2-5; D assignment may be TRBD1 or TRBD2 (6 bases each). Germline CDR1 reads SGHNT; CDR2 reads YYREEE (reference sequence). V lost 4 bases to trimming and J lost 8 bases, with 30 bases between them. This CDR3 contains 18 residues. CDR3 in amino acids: CASSPKSAGGLRGNTQYF. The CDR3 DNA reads TGTGCCAGCAGCCCGAAGAGCGCTGGGGGCCTCCGGGGGAATACCCAGTACTTC. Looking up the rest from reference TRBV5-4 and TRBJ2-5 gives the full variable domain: ETGVTQSPTHLIKTRGQQVTLRCSSQSGHNTVSWYQQALGQGPQFIFQYYREEENGRGNFPPRFSGLQFPNYSSELNVNALELDDSALYLCASSPKSAGGLRGNTQYFGPGTRLLVL.

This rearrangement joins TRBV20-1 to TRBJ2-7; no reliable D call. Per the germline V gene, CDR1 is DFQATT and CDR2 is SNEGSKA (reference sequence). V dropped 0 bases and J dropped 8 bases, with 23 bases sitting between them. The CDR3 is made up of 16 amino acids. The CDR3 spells CSARDQGPSGRNKQYF. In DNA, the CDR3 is TGCAGTGCTAGAGATCAAGGGCCTAGTGGACGCAATAAGCAGTACTTC.

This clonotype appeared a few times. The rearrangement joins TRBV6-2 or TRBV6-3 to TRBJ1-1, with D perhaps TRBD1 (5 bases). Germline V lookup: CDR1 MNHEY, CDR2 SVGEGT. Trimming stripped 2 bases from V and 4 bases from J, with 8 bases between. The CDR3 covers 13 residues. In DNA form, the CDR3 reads TGTGCCAGCAGTTACCAGGGTTTCACTGAAGCTTTCTTT. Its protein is CASSYQGFTEAFF.

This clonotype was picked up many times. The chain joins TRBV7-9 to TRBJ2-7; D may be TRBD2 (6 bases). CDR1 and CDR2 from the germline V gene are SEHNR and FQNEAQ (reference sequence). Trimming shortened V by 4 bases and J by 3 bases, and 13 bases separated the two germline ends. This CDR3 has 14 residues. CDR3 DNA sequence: TGTGCCAGCAGCTCCCTTTGGACTAACTACGAGCAGTACTTC. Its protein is CASSSLWTNYEQYF.

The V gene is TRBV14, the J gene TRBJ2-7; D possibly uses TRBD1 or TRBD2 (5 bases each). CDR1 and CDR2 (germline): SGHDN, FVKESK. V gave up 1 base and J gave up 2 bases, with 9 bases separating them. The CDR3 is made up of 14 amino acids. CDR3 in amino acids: CASSQGGVPYEQYF. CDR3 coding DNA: TGTGCCAGCAGCCAAGGAGGGGTGCCCTACGAGCAGTACTTC.

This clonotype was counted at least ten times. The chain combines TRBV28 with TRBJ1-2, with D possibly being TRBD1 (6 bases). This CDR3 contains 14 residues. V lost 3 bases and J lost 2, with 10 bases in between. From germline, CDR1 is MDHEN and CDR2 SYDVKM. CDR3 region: CASSLGRGNYGYTF. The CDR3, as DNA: TGTGCCAGCAGTTTGGGCAGGGGAAACTATGGCTACACCTTC.

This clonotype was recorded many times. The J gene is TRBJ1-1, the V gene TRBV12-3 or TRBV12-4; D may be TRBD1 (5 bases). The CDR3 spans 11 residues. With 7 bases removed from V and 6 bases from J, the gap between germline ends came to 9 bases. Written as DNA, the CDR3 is TGTGCCAGCAATTCAGGGCCTGAAGCTTTCTTT. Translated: CASNSGPEAFF.

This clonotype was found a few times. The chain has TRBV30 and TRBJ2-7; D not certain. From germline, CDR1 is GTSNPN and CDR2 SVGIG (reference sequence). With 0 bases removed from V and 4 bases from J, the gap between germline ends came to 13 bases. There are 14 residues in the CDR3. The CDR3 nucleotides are TGTGCCTGGAGTGTACTTGGCCTATCATACGAGCAGTACTTC. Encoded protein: CAWSVLGLSYEQYF.

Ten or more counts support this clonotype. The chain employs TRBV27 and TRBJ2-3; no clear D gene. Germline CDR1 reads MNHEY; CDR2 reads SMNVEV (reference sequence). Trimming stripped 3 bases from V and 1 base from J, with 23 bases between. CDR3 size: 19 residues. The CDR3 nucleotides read TGTGCCAGCAGTTTTAGGCCCCGGGCGCGCTCACCTGGCACAGATACGCAGTATTTT. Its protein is CASSFRPRARSPGTDTQYF.

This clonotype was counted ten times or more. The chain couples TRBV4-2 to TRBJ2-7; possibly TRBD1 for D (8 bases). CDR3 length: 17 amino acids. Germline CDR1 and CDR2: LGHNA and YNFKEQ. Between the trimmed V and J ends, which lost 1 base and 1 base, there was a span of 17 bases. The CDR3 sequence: CASSQVGGTGSSYEQYF. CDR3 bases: TGTGCCAGCAGCCAAGTGGGGGGGACAGGCTCATCCTACGAGCAGTACTTC.

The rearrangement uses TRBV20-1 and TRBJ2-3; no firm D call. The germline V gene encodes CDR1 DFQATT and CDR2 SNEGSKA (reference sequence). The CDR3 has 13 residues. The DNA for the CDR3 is TGCGGTGATAGAGTGGCCTTCACAGATACGCAGTATTTT. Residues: CGDRVAFTDTQYF.